What follows is one T cell receptor (beta chain) and its context. Repertoires were generated with immunoSEQ multiplex PCR, while TCRdb's copy carries only in-frame clones and drops some. The sample consists of some 140,000 clones, 91% of them appearing once. The CDR3 has 13 residues. Trimming removed 8 bases from V and 10 bases from J, with 15 bases in between. In germline, CDR1 is MDHEN, CDR2 SYDVKM. The sample is drawn from a study of T cell responses to AZD1222 COVID-19 vaccine. The TCR comes from an adult in good health. Sequencing was performed on peripheral blood, taken on day 0 of AZD1222 vaccination. The rearrangement joins TRBV28 to TRBJ1-6; D ambiguous. CDR3 region: CASWRAAESPLHF. CDR3 nucleotide sequence: TGTGCCAGCTGGCGTGCAGCCGAATCACCCCTCCACTTT.